This entry lists 28 T cell receptor beta chains sequenced from one sample in a study of T-cell memory formation after mild COVID-19. TCRdb called the 5' RACE reads again in MiXCR, with one record for every CDR3 protein. This sample has roughly 340,000 distinct CDR3 sequences, with approximately 16% found just once. The specimen sequenced was PBMCs or a T cell subset sorted from them (not recorded which). Receptor source: a man younger than 35 who had mild COVID-19 (a few samples of this study predate the infection). Cell type and time point are not known.

In its sample, this clonotype was seen many times. The chain uses TRBV27 and TRBJ2-3; TRBD2 matches 11 bases. Trimming cost V 3 bases and J 6 bases; bases outside gene matches: 11. The germline V gene encodes CDR1 MNHEY and CDR2 SMNVEV (reference sequence). The CDR3 spans 17 residues. CDR3 bases: TGTGCCAGCAGTTTGGCCTACTTAGCGGGGGGGCCTGATACGCAGTATTTT. It yields the protein CASSLAYLAGGPDTQYF.

J is TRBJ2-7 and V is TRBV2; 8 bases line up with TRBD1. CDR3 length: 15 residues. The V gene end was trimmed by 10 bases and the J gene end by 5 bases; junction bases not matched to a gene: 16. CDR1 is SNHLY and CDR2 is FYNNEI in the germline V gene. CDR3 sequence: CAIRSWAGGADEQYF. CDR3 sequence (DNA): TGTGCCATCCGATCTTGGGCAGGGGGCGCGGACGAGCAGTACTTC.

This clonotype was counted a few times. The chain links TRBV6-1 to TRBJ1-5; D is unclear. Trimming removed 8 bases at V and 7 bases at J, with 12 bases between. CDR1 and CDR2 from the germline V gene are MNHNS and SASEGT. This CDR3 has 12 amino acids. The CDR3 DNA follows: TGTGCCAGCGAGCGGGGAGGGCAGCCCCAGCATTTT. This sequence encodes CASERGGQPQHF.

The J gene is TRBJ2-3, the V gene TRBV6-1; perhaps D is TRBD1 or TRBD2 (6 bases each). This CDR3 contains 15 residues. Germline CDR1 reads MNHNS; CDR2 reads SASEGT. Trimming removed 4 bases at V and 2 bases at J, with 13 bases between. Here the CDR3 reads CASSVRGRATDTQYF. CDR3 in DNA: TGTGCCAGCAGTGTCCGGGGGCGGGCCACAGATACGCAGTATTTT.

This clonotype was seen a handful of times. The V call is TRBV27, the J call TRBJ1-2, with D tentatively TRBD1 (5 bases). Trimming left V 2 bases short and J 5 bases short, with 18 bases between. Germline assignment: CDR1 MNHEY and CDR2 SMNVEV (reference sequence). The CDR3 is 16 amino acids. The CDR3 nucleotides read TGTGCCAGCAGTTTACTAAGCTCGGGACGGACTTATGGCTACACCTTC. Its protein product is CASSLLSSGRTYGYTF.

This clonotype turned up a few times. The chain uses TRBV4-2 and TRBJ2-1; no definite D call. V was shortened by 0 bases and J by 8 bases, with 17 bases between the two germline ends. The CDR3 contains 16 residues. CDR1 and CDR2 from the germline V gene are LGHNA and YNFKEQ. The CDR3 loop is CASSQDFSLVIDEQFF. In nucleotides, the CDR3 is TGTGCCAGCAGCCAAGATTTTAGTCTAGTTATCGATGAGCAGTTCTTC.

This clonotype was counted many times. The rearrangement uses TRBV7-2 and TRBJ1-2; no reliable D call. Germline V gives CDR1 SGHTA, CDR2 FQGNSA. The CDR3 has 15 amino acids. V gave up 0 bases and J gave up 4 bases, with 12 bases separating them. The CDR3 region has the DNA TGTGCCAGCAGCTTAGCGCGGAGACAAAGCTATGGCTACACCTTC. Translation: CASSLARRQSYGYTF.

This clonotype came up many times. This chain joins TRBV3-1 and TRBJ1-2; D is perhaps TRBD1 (5 bases). V lost 1 base to trimming and J lost 4 bases, with 22 bases between them. Germline lookup yields CDR1 LGHDT and CDR2 YNNKEL (reference sequence). CDR3 length equals 18 residues. The CDR3 nucleotides read TGTGCCAGCAGCCAAGGAGCTTCGGGGGTCGGGCCTGGCTATGGCTACACCTTC. It specifies CASSQGASGVGPGYGYTF.

This chain links TRBV6-6 with TRBJ2-6; the D is unclear. Trimming took 4 bases from V and 2 from J, leaving 15 bases between them. Germline CDR1 is MNHNY and CDR2 is SVGAGI (reference sequence). The CDR3 has 17 residues. The CDR3 sequence: CASSSKSWGTGANVLTF. The DNA of the CDR3 is TGTGCCAGCAGTTCAAAGTCATGGGGTACTGGGGCCAACGTCCTGACTTTC.

This clonotype was detected a few times. This chain uses TRBV7-2 with TRBJ1-1, with 7 positions matching TRBD1. The V segment lost 5 bases and the J segment 10 bases; nucleotides outside the gene matches: 7. Germline V gene data show CDR1 as SGHTA and CDR2 as FQGNSA. This CDR3 comprises 12 residues. DNA for the CDR3: TGTGCCAGCAGCCCGGAAAGGGGGCTAGCTTTCTTT. This translates into CASSPERGLAFF.

This rearrangement joins TRBV28 to TRBJ2-2, with 9 positions matching TRBD1. The CDR3 consists of 16 residues. V shed 5 bases, J shed 6 bases, and the junction held 10 bases outside the gene matches. From germline, CDR1 is MDHEN and CDR2 SYDVKM. CDR3 coding DNA: TGTGCCAGCAGTCCTCCGGGGACAGGGTTGTCCGGGGAGCTGTTTTTT. Encoded protein: CASSPPGTGLSGELFF.

This clonotype was observed a few times. The chain uses TRBV7-8 and TRBJ2-1; D is uncertain. The CDR3 has 14 amino acids. Trimming cost V 0 bases and J 6 bases, with 9 bases left between them. The V gene's germline CDR1 is SGHVS and CDR2 FQNEAQ. The CDR3 sequence: CASSLAVYSNEQFF. Written as DNA, the CDR3 is TGTGCCAGCAGCTTAGCGGTTTACAGCAATGAGCAGTTCTTC.

This clonotype was seen a handful of times. This rearrangement joins TRBV20-1 to TRBJ1-6; the match to TRBD1 covers 10 bases. The CDR3 runs 15 residues. CDR1 and CDR2 (germline): DFQATT, SNEGSKA (reference sequence). The V gene end was trimmed by 0 bases and the J gene end by 10 bases; junction bases not matched to a gene: 6. The CDR3 DNA follows: TGCAGTGCTAGAGATTTTGGGACAGGGGACTCACCCCTCCACTTT. It yields the protein CSARDFGTGDSPLHF.

This rearrangement joins TRBV11-2 to TRBJ1-2, with D maybe TRBD1 (5 bases). V was pared by 5 bases and J by 14 bases, with 18 bases between. CDR1 and CDR2 (germline): SGHAT, FQNNGV. The CDR3 has 12 residues. The CDR3 DNA sequence: TGTGCCAGCAGCCCGGGGGGGTACAGGAGGACCTTC. This gives the protein CASSPGGYRRTF.

The chain joins TRBV29-1 to TRBJ1-5, with D hard to call. CDR3 length: 12 residues. The V gene lost 4 bases and the J gene lost 2 bases, with 6 bases spanning the gap. The germline gives CDR1 SQVTM, CDR2 ANQGSEA. DNA of the CDR3: TGCAGCGTTGGACAAGGCAATCAGCCCCAGCATTTT. It is translated as CSVGQGNQPQHF.

This sequence joins TRBV6-5 and TRBJ1-1; 8 bases align to TRBD1. CDR1 and CDR2 (germline): MNHEY, SVGAGI. The CDR3 runs 15 residues. Trimming cost V 2 bases and J 4 bases; bases outside gene matches: 6. The CDR3 loop is CASSYRNRGGTEAFF. The CDR3 DNA reads TGTGCCAGCAGTTACAGGAACAGGGGGGGCACTGAAGCTTTCTTT.

V usage is TRBV7-9 and J usage is TRBJ2-7, with a possible D match to TRBD2 (5 bases). Trimming took off 6 bases at V and 4 bases at J, with 13 bases between the two ends. The germline V gene encodes CDR1 SEHNR and CDR2 FQNEAQ (reference sequence). The CDR3 length is 13 residues. Written as DNA, the CDR3 is TGTGCCAGCAGTCACGGGGATCATTACGAGCAGTACGTC. Its protein product is CASSHGDHYEQYV.

The V gene is TRBV4-3, the J gene TRBJ2-1; 9 bases map to TRBD2. Germline V lookup: CDR1 LGHNA, CDR2 YSLEER. The V segment lost 0 bases and the J segment 6 bases; nucleotides outside the gene matches: 6. This CDR3 has 16 amino acids. CDR3 DNA: TGCGCCAGCAGCCAAGACGGCGGGGGGGCCCCCAATGAGCAGTTCTTC. Protein: CASSQDGGGAPNEQFF.

This clonotype was picked up a small number of times. The rearrangement joins TRBV5-1 to TRBJ1-6, with TRBD1 identical over 8 bases. Trimming cost V 4 bases and J 10 bases; bases outside gene matches: 7. This CDR3 is 14 amino acids long. Germline lookup yields CDR1 SGHRS and CDR2 YFSETQ. The CDR3 loop is CASSGGQGGSPLHF. In nucleotides, the CDR3 is TGCGCCAGCAGCGGTGGACAGGGTGGATCACCCCTCCACTTT.

This chain links TRBV4-1 with TRBJ1-2, with D perhaps TRBD1 (5 bases). The V and J ends lost 3 bases and 5 bases respectively, with 19 bases between them. The CDR3 is 16 amino acids. Germline V gene data show CDR1 as MGHRA and CDR2 as YSYEKL. The CDR3 is CASSQSGARVEYGYTF. In nucleotides, the CDR3 is TGCGCCAGCAGCCAGTCCGGGGCCAGGGTGGAGTATGGCTACACCTTC.

This chain joins TRBV2 and TRBJ1-1; D is uncertain. The CDR3 has 17 residues. With 0 bases removed from V and 3 bases from J, the gap between germline ends came to 17 bases. Germline CDR1 SNHLY, CDR2 FYNNEI. CDR3 nucleotides: TGTGCCAGCAGTGAAGCTGAAGAGGTAGGTGACGACACTGAAGCTTTCTTT. Amino acid sequence: CASSEAEEVGDDTEAFF.

This clonotype has more than one count but fewer than ten. V and J are TRBV5-6 and TRBJ2-7; perhaps TRBD2 as D (5 bases). Germline V gene lookup returns CDR1 SGHDT and CDR2 YYEEEE. The V end lost 7 bases, the J end lost 5 bases, and 13 bases lay between the germline ends. This CDR3 region has 12 residues. This chain's CDR3 is CASFGESNEQYF. As DNA, the CDR3 is TGTGCCAGCTTCGGGGAGTCAAACGAGCAGTACTTC. The full variable domain, completed using reference TRBV5-6 and TRBJ2-7, is DAGVTQSPTHLIKTRGQQVTLRCSPKSGHDTVSWYQQALGQGPQFIFQYYEEEERQRGNFPDRFSGHQFPNYSSELNVNALLLGDSALYLCASFGESNEQYFGPGTRLTVT.

This clonotype has only a few counts. The J gene is TRBJ1-1, the V gene TRBV20-1; D gene uncertain. CDR3 length: 11 residues. The germline CDR1 and CDR2 sequences are DFQATT and SNEGSKA (reference sequence). The CDR3: CSPSLNTEAFF. CDR3 bases: TGCAGCCCCTCCTTGAACACTGAAGCTTTCTTT.

The table lists this clonotype with many counts. The genes are TRBV7-9 and TRBJ2-7, with 10 bases lining up with TRBD1. This CDR3 contains 13 residues. The germline CDR1 and CDR2 sequences are SEHNR and FQNEAQ (reference sequence). V trimming: 5 bases; J trimming: 5 bases; junction bases outside the gene matches: 3. In DNA, the CDR3 is TGTGCCAGCAGCCCGGGACAGGGGAACGAGCAGTACGTC. It yields the protein CASSPGQGNEQYV.

The chain is built from TRBV6-5 and TRBJ2-7; D is perhaps TRBD1 (6 bases). CDR1 MNHEY and CDR2 SVGAGI come from the germline V gene. The V and J ends lost 5 bases and 2 bases respectively, with 16 bases between them. CDR3 size: 15 residues. CDR3 sequence (DNA): TGTGCCAGCAGTCCATACCCCAGGGGCACCTACGAGCAGTACTTC. Translation gives CASSPYPRGTYEQYF.

J is TRBJ1-4 and V is TRBV4-1; 7 bases are a match to TRBD1. The germline V gene has CDR1 MGHRA and CDR2 YSYEKL. J was trimmed by 0 bases and V by 7 bases; bases with no gene match: 17. The CDR3 extends over 19 amino acids. The CDR3 sequence is CASTLDREESFATNEKLFF. The CDR3 DNA reads as TGCGCCAGCACTCTCGACAGGGAAGAAAGTTTCGCAACTAATGAAAAACTGTTTTTT.

At least ten counts were recorded for this clonotype. V is TRBV5-1 and J is TRBJ2-7; 7 nucleotides agree with TRBD2. Germline V gene data show CDR1 as SGHRS and CDR2 as YFSETQ. The trim removed 3 bases at V and 0 bases at J, leaving 9 bases unmatched. CDR3 length: 16 amino acids. The CDR3 nucleotides read TGCGCCAGCAGCTGGGGGTACGGGGGGAGCTCCTACGAGCAGTACGTC. Its protein is CASSWGYGGSSYEQYV.

The sample holds a few counts of this clonotype. The chain joins TRBV7-9 to TRBJ1-1, with 7 positions matching TRBD1. V trimming: 1 base; J trimming: 5 bases; junction bases outside the gene matches: 4. CDR3 length: 14 residues. In germline, CDR1 is SEHNR, CDR2 FQNEAQ (reference sequence). The CDR3 region is CASSLGRGLTEAFF. For the CDR3, the DNA is TGTGCCAGCAGCTTAGGGAGGGGGCTGACTGAAGCTTTCTTT.